The subject of this entry is one T cell receptor beta chain. Possible read error: a much larger clone is one base away. The data stem from a study of blood T cell repertoires in COVID-19. Study background: The United States, Italy and Spain provided the acute and convalescent COVID-19 samples.

V lost 4 bases, J lost 4 bases, and 4 bases lay in between. This CDR3 region has 12 residues. Germline lookup yields CDR1 MNHEY and CDR2 SVGAGI. Per the original methods: Reference gene primer amplification yielded estimated nucleated cell counts. Profiled with immunoSEQ multiplex PCR; TCRdb holds only in-frame clones, not every one. V, J and clone size reflect that table, while D and trimming were determined from the DNA. This table has about 180,000 clones, approximately 85% appearing once. The TCR sequence derives from a man between 60 and 75 years old with acute or convalescent COVID-19. The chain links TRBV6-5 to TRBJ2-2; D gene ambiguous. The sample consisted of peripheral blood. The CDR3 coding sequence is TGTGCCAGCAGTTCCCGCACCGGGGAGCTGTTTTTT. It encodes CASSSRTGELFF.